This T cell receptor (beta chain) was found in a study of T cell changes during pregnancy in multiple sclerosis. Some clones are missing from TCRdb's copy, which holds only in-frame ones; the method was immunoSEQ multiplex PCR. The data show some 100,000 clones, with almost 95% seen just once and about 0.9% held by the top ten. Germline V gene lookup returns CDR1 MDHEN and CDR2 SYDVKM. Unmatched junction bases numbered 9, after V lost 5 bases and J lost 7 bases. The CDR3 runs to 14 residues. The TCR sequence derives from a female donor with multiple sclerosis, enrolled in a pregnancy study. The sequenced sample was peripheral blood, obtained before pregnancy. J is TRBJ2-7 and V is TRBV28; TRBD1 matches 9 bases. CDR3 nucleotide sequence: TGTGCCAGCAGTCCTGGGACAGGGCGGGGTGAGCAGTACTTC. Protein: CASSPGTGRGEQYF.